The 30 T cell receptor beta chains listed next were all sequenced from one sample in a study of regulatory T cells in long-lasting Graves disease. To make TCR beta libraries, researchers used iRepertoire HTBI primers and Arm-PCR of CDR3 regions. A single record per CDR3 protein comes from TCRdb applying MiXCR to the multiplex PCR reads. The data contain under 500,000 distinct CDR3 sequences, more than 20% of them singletons. Time point indicated: persistent/refractory GD, antithyroid drugs over 5 years with positive TRAb. Isolated PBMC RNA provided the starting material for the TCR library. The starting material was peripheral blood mononuclear cells (PBMCs), obtained when the disease was refractory, from a patient treated with antithyroid drugs. The receptors here all came from a female donor with Graves disease.

This clonotype has more than one count but fewer than ten. V usage is TRBV6-1 and J usage is TRBJ2-7; D possibly uses TRBD1 or TRBD2 (5 bases each). CDR3 length: 14 residues. Trimming cost V 7 bases and J 5 bases, with 18 bases left between them. The germline gives CDR1 MNHNS, CDR2 SASEGT. Written as DNA, the CDR3 is TGTGCCAGCATCCCCGGGACGCCGTTGGACGAGCAGTACTTC. This gives the protein CASIPGTPLDEQYF.

This clonotype was seen a few times. The rearrangement links TRBV3-1 to TRBJ2-7; 7 bases line up with TRBD2. This CDR3 is built from 14 residues. Germline trimming cut 4 bases from V and 2 bases from J; bases unmatched to any gene: 5. The germline gives CDR1 LGHDT, CDR2 YNNKEL (reference sequence). The CDR3 region has the DNA TGTGCCAGCAGCCCGGGACTAACTACCTACGAGCAGTACTTC. This codes for CASSPGLTTYEQYF.

Only a few counts were recorded for this clonotype. This chain links TRBV5-1 with TRBJ1-1; D gene uncertain. There are 16 residues in the CDR3. Looked up from germline, CDR1 is SGHRS and CDR2 is YFSETQ. The ends were cut back, 0 bases at V and 0 bases at J, with 12 bases in the middle. The CDR3 loop reads CASSLAAAGMNTEAFF. The CDR3 DNA sequence: TGCGCCAGCAGCTTGGCCGCGGCGGGAATGAACACTGAAGCTTTCTTT.

This clonotype was detected a few times. The V gene is TRBV19, the J gene TRBJ2-7; D is undetermined. There are 12 residues in the CDR3. Deletions cut 1 base from V and 9 bases from J, with 10 bases between. Germline CDR1 LNHDA, CDR2 SQIVND (reference sequence). The CDR3 bases are TGTGCCAGTAGTATAGCAGGAGCACCGCAGTACTTC. Its translation is CASSIAGAPQYF.

This clonotype was seen a single time. The chain employs TRBV20-1 and TRBJ2-2; the match to TRBD1 covers 7 bases. V lost 6 bases to trimming and J lost 6 bases; unmatched junction nucleotides: 7. Germline assignment: CDR1 DFQATT and CDR2 SNEGSKA (reference sequence). This CDR3 contains 13 residues. The CDR3 spells CSAGDTGAGELFF. In DNA form, the CDR3 reads TGCAGTGCGGGGGATACAGGGGCCGGGGAGCTGTTTTTT.

This clonotype was found many times. The V call is TRBV20-1, the J call TRBJ1-4; maybe TRBD1 (6 bases). This CDR3 spans 14 amino acids. Germline V gene data show CDR1 as DFQATT and CDR2 as SNEGSKA (reference sequence). V dropped 1 base and J dropped 2 bases, with 8 bases sitting between them. CDR3 amino acids: CSARAQGTNEKLFF. In nucleotides, the CDR3 is TGCAGTGCTAGAGCGCAGGGGACTAATGAAAAACTGTTTTTT.

A few counts support this clonotype. V gene TRBV5-1 combines with J gene TRBJ2-5, with D tentatively TRBD1 (6 bases). V lost 2 bases, J lost 7 bases, and 9 bases lay in between. Germline CDR1 is SGHRS and CDR2 is YFSETQ. The length of the CDR3 is 12 residues. The CDR3 reads CASSLTGTTQYF. DNA of the CDR3: TGCGCCAGCAGCTTAACAGGGACGACCCAGTACTTC. The full variable domain, rest sourced from reference TRBV5-1 and TRBJ2-5, is KAGVTQTPRYLIKTRGQQVTLSCSPISGHRSVSWYQQTPGQGLQFLFEYFSETQRNKGNFPGRFSGRQFSNSRSEMNVSTLELGDSALYLCASSLTGTTQYFGPGTRLLVL.

This clonotype was picked up many times. The chain has TRBV7-8 and TRBJ2-5; tentatively, D is TRBD2 (5 bases). This CDR3 is built from 14 residues. Germline V gives CDR1 SGHVS, CDR2 FQNEAQ. Trimming took 5 bases from V and 2 from J, leaving 12 bases between them. This CDR3 reads CASSQGGRQETQYF. Written as DNA, the CDR3 is TGTGCCAGCAGCCAAGGAGGTAGACAAGAGACCCAGTACTTC.

The table lists this clonotype with a few counts. V usage is TRBV6-1 and J usage is TRBJ2-7; tentative D call: TRBD2 (7 bases). Looked up from germline, CDR1 is MNHNS and CDR2 is SASEGT. There are 15 residues in the CDR3. Trimming took 6 bases from V and 4 from J, leaving 19 bases between them. CDR3 sequence: CASRIPAGAFYEQYF. In DNA, the CDR3 is TGTGCCAGCAGGATCCCGGCGGGGGCGTTTTACGAGCAGTACTTC.

This clonotype was picked up many times. The chain uses TRBV11-2 and TRBJ2-7; D ambiguous. This CDR3 is built from 14 residues. The germline V gene encodes CDR1 SGHAT and CDR2 FQNNGV. V gave up 3 bases and J gave up 2 bases, with 11 bases separating them. CDR3 in DNA: TGTGCCAGCAGCTTCGGGCCCCCTCCCTACGAGCAGTACTTC. It encodes CASSFGPPPYEQYF.

This clonotype was seen many times. V usage is TRBV30 and J usage is TRBJ2-5; no reliable D call. With 4 bases removed from V and 2 bases from J, the gap between germline ends came to 8 bases. This CDR3 has 12 amino acids. In germline, CDR1 is GTSNPN, CDR2 SVGIG (reference sequence). The CDR3 is CAWNSHQETQYF. CDR3 DNA: TGTGCCTGGAACTCTCATCAAGAGACCCAGTACTTC.

The J gene is TRBJ2-7, the V gene TRBV30; D is possibly TRBD2 (5 bases). CDR1 and CDR2 from the germline V gene are GTSNPN and SVGIG (reference sequence). The CDR3 extends over 14 amino acids. V was shortened by 2 bases and J by 3 bases, with 14 bases between the two germline ends. The CDR3 is CAWSYEGAGYEQYF. The CDR3 nucleotides are TGTGCCTGGAGTTATGAGGGCGCCGGCTACGAGCAGTACTTC.

The V call is TRBV6-1, the J call TRBJ2-5; 7 bases match TRBD2. The CDR3 runs to 12 residues. Germline V gives CDR1 MNHNS, CDR2 SASEGT. V trimming: 6 bases; J trimming: 7 bases; junction bases outside the gene matches: 5. The CDR3 reads CASSLGLSTQYF. DNA of the CDR3: TGTGCCAGCAGCCTGGGACTATCGACCCAGTACTTC.

This clonotype showed up many times. The genes are TRBV27 and TRBJ1-5; 7 bases are shared with TRBD1. CDR3 length: 14 amino acids. CDR1 is MNHEY and CDR2 is SMNVEV in the germline V gene (reference sequence). Trimming at V came to 6 bases and at J to 4 bases, leaving 6 bases not matched to a gene. The chain's CDR3 is CASRSQGGNQPQHF. The DNA for the CDR3 is TGTGCCAGCAGGTCTCAGGGGGGGAATCAGCCCCAGCATTTT.

V usage is TRBV5-5 and J usage is TRBJ2-7; 9 bases line up with TRBD1. V was pared by 4 bases and J by 5 bases, with 7 bases of the junction left unmatched. The CDR3 is 14 amino acids. Germline CDR1 is SGHKS and CDR2 is YYEKEE (reference sequence). The CDR3 DNA sequence: TGTGCCAGCAGCGCGGGACAGGGTTTTGACGAGCAGTACTTC. Its translation: CASSAGQGFDEQYF.

This clonotype was seen more than once but under ten times. The chain combines TRBV12-3 or TRBV12-4 with TRBJ2-7, with 10 bases that match TRBD2. The J call could be wrong; TRBJ2-1 is a better fit for the DNA end. The CDR3 sequence is 16 residues long. The CDR3 here is CASSPELAGPDNEQFF. The CDR3 coding sequence is TGTGCCAGCAGTCCCGAACTAGCGGGGCCCGACAATGAGCAGTTCTTC.

This clonotype was counted between two and nine times. At one boundary the junction diverges from the germline segment, which might be a read error. The genes are TRBV11-2 and TRBJ2-7; D is possibly TRBD1 (8 bases). The CDR3 loop spans 15 amino acids. CDR1 SGHAT and CDR2 FQNNGV come from the germline V gene. The chain's CDR3 is CASSYSDREGHEQYF. DNA of the CDR3: TGCGCCAGCAGCTATTCGGACAGGGAGGGCCACGAGCAGTACTTC. The full variable domain, with the rest looked up from reference TRBV11-2 and TRBJ2-7, is EAGVAQSPRYKIIEKRQSVAFWCNPISGHATLYWYQQILGQGPKLLIQFQNNGVVDDSQLPKDRFSAERLKGVDSTLKIQPAKLEDSAVYLCASSYSDREGHEQYFGPGTRLTVT.

Regarding this clonotype: An end of the junction differs from the germline gene, which may be a read error. The chain links TRBV5-1 to TRBJ1-1; perhaps TRBD1 as D (5 bases). In germline, CDR1 is SGHRS, CDR2 YFSETQ. The CDR3 covers 16 residues. As DNA, the CDR3 is TGTGCCAGCAGAACTTTTGGGGGGAGAGGGTACACTGAAGCTTTCTTT. Protein sequence: CASRTFGGRGYTEAFF.

This chain connects TRBV11-1 to TRBJ2-1, with 12 bases aligning to TRBD2. Germline V gene sequence: CDR1 SGHAT, CDR2 FQDESV (reference sequence). This CDR3 is 12 amino acids long. J gave up 15 bases and V 5 bases, and 5 bases lay outside the gene matches. The CDR3 DNA follows: TGTGCCAGCAGCGTACTAGCGGGAGGTCGGTTCTTC. This gives the protein CASSVLAGGRFF.

A word on this clonotype: Possible read error: a much larger clone is one base away. The rearrangement links TRBV2 to TRBJ2-7; D remains ambiguous. This CDR3 spans 11 amino acids. Germline loops: CDR1 SNHLY, CDR2 FYNNEI. V lost 4 bases and J lost 2, with 3 bases in between. The CDR3 coding sequence is TGTGCCAGCAGTGTTCCCTACGAGCAGTACTTC. Protein sequence: CASSVPYEQYF.

Here the CDR3 DNA reads TGTGCCAGCAGCTCAAGGCCAGACTTGAACACCGGGGAGCTGTTTTTT. Translating gives CASSSRPDLNTGELFF. The chain links TRBV7-2 to TRBJ2-2; D is unresolved. Trimming took 4 bases from V and 1 from J, leaving 13 bases between them. Germline-derived CDR1 and CDR2 are SGHTA and FQGNSA. This CDR3 is 16 amino acids long.

This clonotype came up many times. The gene calls are TRBV6-1 and TRBJ1-1, with D tentatively TRBD1 (5 bases). Trimming shortened V by 6 bases and J by 1 base, and 12 bases separated the two germline ends. Germline lookup yields CDR1 MNHNS and CDR2 SASEGT. The CDR3 runs to 14 residues. In DNA form, the CDR3 reads TGTGCCAGCAGCGCCCTCCAGGGGAACACTGAAGCTTTCTTT. It translates to CASSALQGNTEAFF.

The chain has TRBV5-6 and TRBJ1-1; D ambiguous. Trimming took 1 base from V and 1 from J, leaving 8 bases between them. The CDR3 runs 14 residues. Germline values: CDR1 SGHDT, CDR2 YYEEEE. CDR3: CASSLSQRNTEAFF. The DNA of the CDR3 is TGTGCCAGCAGCTTGTCTCAGAGGAACACTGAAGCTTTCTTT.

The rearrangement links TRBV11-2 to TRBJ1-6; 7 positions agree with TRBD1. The germline V gene encodes CDR1 SGHAT and CDR2 FQNNGV. CDR3 length equals 15 residues. V was pared by 9 bases and J by 8 bases, with 13 bases of the junction left unmatched. CDR3: CASSGQAGRYSPLHF. Here the CDR3 DNA reads TGTGCCAGTAGCGGACAGGCAGGTCGTTATTCACCCCTCCACTTT.

V gene TRBV6-1 combines with J gene TRBJ2-2; D gene unclear. The length of the CDR3 is 19 residues. V lost 8 bases to trimming and J lost 3 bases, with 28 bases between them. From germline, CDR1 is MNHNS and CDR2 SASEGT. The CDR3 DNA is TGTGCCAGCGACTCAACAACCGATATCGACTCTTCGTACACCGGGGAGCTGTTTTTT. Residues: CASDSTTDIDSSYTGELFF.

In this sample, this clonotype turned up many times. The V call is TRBV2, the J call TRBJ1-5, with a possible D match to TRBD1 (6 bases). Trimming took off 6 bases at V and 0 bases at J, with 12 bases between the two ends. The CDR3 is made up of 15 amino acids. Per the germline V gene, CDR1 is SNHLY and CDR2 is FYNNEI. The CDR3 loop is CASRGQPYSNQPQHF. The CDR3 region has the DNA TGTGCCAGCAGAGGACAGCCTTATAGCAATCAGCCCCAGCATTTT.

This clonotype showed up many times. The chain carries TRBV28 and TRBJ2-7; 13 positions agree with TRBD2. The length of the CDR3 is 16 residues. The V gene's germline CDR1 is MDHEN and CDR2 SYDVKM. Germline trimming cut 6 bases from V and 3 bases from J; bases unmatched to any gene: 8. The CDR3 DNA reads as TGTGCCAGCAGCCCCGCCGGACTAGCGGGAGTCTACGAGCAGTACTTC. Protein product: CASSPAGLAGVYEQYF.

This clonotype has a count of ten or more. The chain combines TRBV28 with TRBJ1-3, with D unresolved. The V end lost 3 bases, the J end lost 3 bases, and 12 bases lay between the germline ends. The CDR3 runs 15 residues. Germline V gene data show CDR1 as MDHEN and CDR2 as SYDVKM. The DNA for the CDR3 is TGTGCCAGCAGTTTTTCCGGGGTCCGTGGAAACACCATATATTTT. It specifies CASSFSGVRGNTIYF.

This clonotype was counted between two and nine times. The chain joins TRBV6-2 or TRBV6-3 to TRBJ2-7; 9 nucleotides agree with TRBD2. Germline loops: CDR1 MNHEY, CDR2 SVGEGT. This CDR3 region has 19 residues. Germline trimming cut 3 bases from V and 3 bases from J; bases unmatched to any gene: 18. The CDR3 coding sequence is TGTGCCAGCAGTTATTCGGCGGGAGGGCCGCGGGATAAGGACTACGAGCAGTACTTC. Translated, it gives CASSYSAGGPRDKDYEQYF.

This clonotype was recorded at least ten times. The V gene is TRBV27, the J gene TRBJ1-2; D possibly corresponds to TRBD1 (5 bases). Per the germline V gene, CDR1 is MNHEY and CDR2 is SMNVEV (reference sequence). V lost 5 bases and J lost 3, with 25 bases in between. The CDR3 has 18 residues. The CDR3 DNA is TGTGCCAGCAGTCTAATAGGACCGGGACCGTTAAACGACTATGGCTACACCTTC. Encoded protein: CASSLIGPGPLNDYGYTF.